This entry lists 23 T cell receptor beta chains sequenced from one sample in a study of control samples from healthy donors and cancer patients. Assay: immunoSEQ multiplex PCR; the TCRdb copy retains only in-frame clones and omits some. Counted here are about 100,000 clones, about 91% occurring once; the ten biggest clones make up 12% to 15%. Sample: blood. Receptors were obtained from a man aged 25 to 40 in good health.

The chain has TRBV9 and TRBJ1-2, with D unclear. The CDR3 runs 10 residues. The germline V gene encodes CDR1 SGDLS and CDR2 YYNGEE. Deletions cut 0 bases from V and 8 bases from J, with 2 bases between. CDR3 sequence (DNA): TGTGCCAGCAGCGTAGCCGGCTACACCTTC. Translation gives CASSVAGYTF. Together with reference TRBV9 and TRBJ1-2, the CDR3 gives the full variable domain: DSGVTQTPKHLITATGQRVTLRCSPRSGDLSVYWYQQSLDQGLQFLIQYYNGEERAKGNILERFSAQQFPDLHSELNLSSLELGDSALYFCASSVAGYTFGSGTRLTVV.

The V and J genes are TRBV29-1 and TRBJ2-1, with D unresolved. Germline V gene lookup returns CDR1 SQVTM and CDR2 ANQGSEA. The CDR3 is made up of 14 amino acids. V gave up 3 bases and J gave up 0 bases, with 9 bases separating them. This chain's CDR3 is CSVDRGTSYNEQFF. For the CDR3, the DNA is TGCAGCGTTGATCGCGGAACCTCCTACAATGAGCAGTTCTTC.

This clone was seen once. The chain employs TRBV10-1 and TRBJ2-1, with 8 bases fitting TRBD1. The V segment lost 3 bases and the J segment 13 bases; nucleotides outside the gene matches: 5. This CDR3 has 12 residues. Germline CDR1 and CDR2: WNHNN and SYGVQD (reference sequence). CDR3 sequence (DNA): TGCGCCAGCAGTGATGCGGCAGGGGGCCAGTTCTTC. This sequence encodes CASSDAAGGQFF.

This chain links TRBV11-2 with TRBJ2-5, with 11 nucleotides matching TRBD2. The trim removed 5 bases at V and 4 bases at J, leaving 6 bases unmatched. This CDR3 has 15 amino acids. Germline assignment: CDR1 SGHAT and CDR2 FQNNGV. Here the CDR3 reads CASSARLAGTETQYF. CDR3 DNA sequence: TGTGCCAGCAGCGCTCGACTAGCGGGAACAGAGACCCAGTACTTC. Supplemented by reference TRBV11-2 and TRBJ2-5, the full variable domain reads EAGVAQSPRYKIIEKRQSVAFWCNPISGHATLYWYQQILGQGPKLLIQFQNNGVVDDSQLPKDRFSAERLKGVDSTLKIQPAKLEDSAVYLCASSARLAGTETQYFGPGTRLLVL.

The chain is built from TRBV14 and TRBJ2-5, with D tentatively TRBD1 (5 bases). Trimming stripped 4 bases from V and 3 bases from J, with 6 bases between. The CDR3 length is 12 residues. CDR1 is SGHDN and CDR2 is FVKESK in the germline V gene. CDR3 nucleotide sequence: TGTGCCAGCAGCCGACAGAAAGAGACCCAGTACTTC. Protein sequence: CASSRQKETQYF. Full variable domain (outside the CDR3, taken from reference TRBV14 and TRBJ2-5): EAGVTQFPSHSVIEKGQTVTLRCDPISGHDNLYWYRRVMGKEIKFLLHFVKESKQDESGMPNNRFLAERTGGTYSTLKVQPAELEDSGVYFCASSRQKETQYFGPGTRLLVL.

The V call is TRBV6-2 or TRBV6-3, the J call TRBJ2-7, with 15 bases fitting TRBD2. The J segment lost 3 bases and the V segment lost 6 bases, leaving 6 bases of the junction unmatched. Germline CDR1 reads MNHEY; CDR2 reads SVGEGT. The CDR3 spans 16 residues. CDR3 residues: CASSRPGLAGGYEQYF. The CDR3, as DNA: TGTGCCAGCAGCCGACCGGGACTAGCGGGAGGCTACGAGCAGTACTTC.

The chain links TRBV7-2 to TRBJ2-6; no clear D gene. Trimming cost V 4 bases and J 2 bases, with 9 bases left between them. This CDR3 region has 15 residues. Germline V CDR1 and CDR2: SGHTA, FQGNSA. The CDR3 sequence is CASSSHQPGANVLTF. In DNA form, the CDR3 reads TGTGCCAGCAGCTCACACCAGCCTGGGGCCAACGTCCTGACTTTC. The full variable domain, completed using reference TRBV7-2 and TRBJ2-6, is GAGVSQSPSNKVTEKGKDVELRCDPISGHTALYWYRQSLGQGLEFLIYFQGNSAPDKSGLPSDRFSAERTGGSVSTLTIQRTQQEDSAVYLCASSSHQPGANVLTFGAGSRLTVL.

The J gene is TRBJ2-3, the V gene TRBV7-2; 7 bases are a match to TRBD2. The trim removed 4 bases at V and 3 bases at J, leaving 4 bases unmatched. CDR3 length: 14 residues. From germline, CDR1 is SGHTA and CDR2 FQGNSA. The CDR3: CASSSLASTDTQYF. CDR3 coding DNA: TGTGCCAGCAGCTCACTAGCGTCAACAGATACGCAGTATTTT.

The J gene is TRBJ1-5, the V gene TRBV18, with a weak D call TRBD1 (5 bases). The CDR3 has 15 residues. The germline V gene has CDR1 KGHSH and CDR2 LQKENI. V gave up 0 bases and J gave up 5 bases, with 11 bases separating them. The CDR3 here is CASSPPGGRDQPQHF. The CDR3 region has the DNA TGTGCCAGCTCACCACCCGGGGGAAGGGATCAGCCCCAGCATTTT.

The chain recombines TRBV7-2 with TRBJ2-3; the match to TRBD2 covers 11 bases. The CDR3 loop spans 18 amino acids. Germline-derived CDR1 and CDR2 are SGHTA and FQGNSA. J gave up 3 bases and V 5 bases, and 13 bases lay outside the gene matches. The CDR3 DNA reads TGTGCCAGCAGCCCGAAGCACGGGACTAGCGGAAGAACAGATACGCAGTATTTT. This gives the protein CASSPKHGTSGRTDTQYF.

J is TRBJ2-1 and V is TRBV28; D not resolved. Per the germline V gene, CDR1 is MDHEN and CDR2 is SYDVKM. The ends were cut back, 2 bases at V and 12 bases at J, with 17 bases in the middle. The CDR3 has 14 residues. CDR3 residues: CASSLQNLNMWQFF. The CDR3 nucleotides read TGTGCCAGCAGTTTACAGAACCTTAACATGTGGCAGTTCTTC.

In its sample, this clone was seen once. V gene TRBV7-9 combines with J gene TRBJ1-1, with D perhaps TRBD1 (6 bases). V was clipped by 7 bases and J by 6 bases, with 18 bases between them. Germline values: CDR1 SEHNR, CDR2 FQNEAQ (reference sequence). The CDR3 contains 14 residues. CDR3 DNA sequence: TGTGCCAGCACCCAGAGGGGGGCATTCGCTGAAGCTTTCTTT. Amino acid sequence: CASTQRGAFAEAFF.

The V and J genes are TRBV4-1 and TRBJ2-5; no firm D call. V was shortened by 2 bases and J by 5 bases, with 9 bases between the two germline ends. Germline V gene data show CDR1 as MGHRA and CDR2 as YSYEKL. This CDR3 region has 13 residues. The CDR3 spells CASSQLVGETQYF. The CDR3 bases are TGCGCCAGCAGCCAATTGGTTGGGGAGACCCAGTACTTC.

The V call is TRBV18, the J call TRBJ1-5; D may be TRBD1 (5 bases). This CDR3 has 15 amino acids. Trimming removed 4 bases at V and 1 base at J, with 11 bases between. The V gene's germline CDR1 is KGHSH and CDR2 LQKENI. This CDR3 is CASSLGEGSNQPQHF. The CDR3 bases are TGTGCCAGCTCACTGGGGGAGGGGAGCAATCAGCCCCAGCATTTT.

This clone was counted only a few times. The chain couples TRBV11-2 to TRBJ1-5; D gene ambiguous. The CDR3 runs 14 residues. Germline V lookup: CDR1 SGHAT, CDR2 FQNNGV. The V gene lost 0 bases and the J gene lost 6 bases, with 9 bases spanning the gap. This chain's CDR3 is CASSLDRFTQPQHF. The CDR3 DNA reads TGTGCCAGCAGCTTAGACAGGTTTACTCAGCCCCAGCATTTT.

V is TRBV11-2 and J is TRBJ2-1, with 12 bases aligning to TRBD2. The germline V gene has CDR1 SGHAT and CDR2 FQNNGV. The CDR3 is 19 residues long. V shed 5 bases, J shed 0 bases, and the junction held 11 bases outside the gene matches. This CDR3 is CASSRTSGNYRSSYNEQFF. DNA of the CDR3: TGTGCCAGCAGCCGGACTAGCGGGAACTACAGGAGCTCCTACAATGAGCAGTTCTTC.

As DNA, the CDR3 is TGTGCCAGCACTTCCGGCACCGGGGAGCTGTTTTTT. It encodes CASTSGTGELFF. The chain is built from TRBV12-3 or TRBV12-4 and TRBJ2-2, with D hard to call. This CDR3 region has 12 residues. Trimming took 7 bases from V and 4 from J, leaving 7 bases between them.

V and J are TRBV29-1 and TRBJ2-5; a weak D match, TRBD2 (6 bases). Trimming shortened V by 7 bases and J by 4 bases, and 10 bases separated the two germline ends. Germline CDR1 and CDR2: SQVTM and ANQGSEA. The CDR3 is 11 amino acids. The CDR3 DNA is TGCAGCGCCTTGGGGGGAGAGACCCAGTACTTC. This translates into CSALGGETQYF.

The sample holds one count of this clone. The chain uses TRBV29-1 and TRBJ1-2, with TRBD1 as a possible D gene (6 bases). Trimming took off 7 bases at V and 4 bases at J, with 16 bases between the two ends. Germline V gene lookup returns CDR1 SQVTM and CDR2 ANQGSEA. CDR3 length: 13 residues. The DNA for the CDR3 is TGCAGCGGCCGAATCGAGGGGGGCTATGGCTACACCTTC. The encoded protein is CSGRIEGGYGYTF. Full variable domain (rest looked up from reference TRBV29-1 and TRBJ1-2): SAVISQKPSRDICQRGTSLTIQCQVDSQVTMMFWYRQQPGQSLTLIATANQGSEATYESGFVIDKFPISRPNLTFSTLTVSNMSPEDSSIYLCSGRIEGGYGYTFGSGTRLTVV.

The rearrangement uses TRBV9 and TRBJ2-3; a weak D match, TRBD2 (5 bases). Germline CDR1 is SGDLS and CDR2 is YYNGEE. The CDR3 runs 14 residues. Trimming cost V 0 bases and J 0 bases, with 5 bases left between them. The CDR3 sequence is CASSVGGSTDTQYF. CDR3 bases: TGTGCCAGCAGCGTAGGCGGGAGCACAGATACGCAGTATTTT.

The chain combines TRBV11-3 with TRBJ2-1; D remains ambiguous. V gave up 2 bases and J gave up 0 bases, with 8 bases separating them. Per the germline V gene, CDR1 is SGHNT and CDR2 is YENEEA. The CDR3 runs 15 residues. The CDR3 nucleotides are TGTGCCAGCAGCTTAATCCAGAGCTCCTACAATGAGCAGTTCTTC. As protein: CASSLIQSSYNEQFF.

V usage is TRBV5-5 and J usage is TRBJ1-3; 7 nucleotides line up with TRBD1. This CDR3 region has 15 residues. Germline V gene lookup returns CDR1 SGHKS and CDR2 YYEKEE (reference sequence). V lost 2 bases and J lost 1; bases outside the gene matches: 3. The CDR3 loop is CASSFGTVSGNTIYF. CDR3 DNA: TGTGCCAGCAGCTTTGGGACAGTATCTGGAAACACCATATATTTT.

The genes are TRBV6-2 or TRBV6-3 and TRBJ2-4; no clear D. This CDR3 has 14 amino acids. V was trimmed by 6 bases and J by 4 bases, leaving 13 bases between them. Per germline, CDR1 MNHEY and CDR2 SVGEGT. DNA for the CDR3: TGTGCCAGCAGCCCTGACTGGGGTAAAAACATTCAGTACTTC. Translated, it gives CASSPDWGKNIQYF.